The present entry profiles one TCR beta chain with its context. Through 5' RACE with UMI labels, the TRB cDNA libraries were prepared. With the 5' RACE reads reprocessed, TCRdb shows one record per CDR3 protein and no DNA. In total, the table holds over 35,000 distinct CDR3 sequences. The entry originates in a study of CXCR3-negative and CXCR3-positive naive CD8 T cells. The clonotype originates from a human donor in good health. Some clones in this sample may be carry-over from other donors' samples. The specimen was naive CXCR3- CD8+ T cells from blood. Subset in this sample: CD45RO-CCR7+CD27+CD95- naive CD8+ T cells lacking CXCR3 (TNR3-).

CDR3 sequence reads: CSAEDGKTSTDTQYF. The J gene is TRBJ2-3, the V gene TRBV29-1; TCRdb names TRBD1, which stays unverified in the absence of DNA. Looked up from germline, CDR1 is SQVTM and CDR2 is ANQGSEA. The CDR3 contains 15 residues.